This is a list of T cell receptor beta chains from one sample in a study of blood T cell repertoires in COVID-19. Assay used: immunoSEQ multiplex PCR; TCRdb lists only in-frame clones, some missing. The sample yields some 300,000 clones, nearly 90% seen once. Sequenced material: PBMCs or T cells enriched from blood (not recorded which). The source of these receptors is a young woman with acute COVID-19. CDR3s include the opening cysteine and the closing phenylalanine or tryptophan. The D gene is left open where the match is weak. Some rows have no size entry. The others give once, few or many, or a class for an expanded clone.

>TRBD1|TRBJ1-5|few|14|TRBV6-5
TGTGCCAGCGCGACAGGGAACAGCAATCAGCCCCAGCATTTT
CASATGNSNQPQHF
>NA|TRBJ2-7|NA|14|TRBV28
TGTGCCAGCAGTCCAGGGTTCCCGAACTACGAGCAGTACTTC
CASSPGFPNYEQYF
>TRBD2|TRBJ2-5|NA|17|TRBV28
TGTGCCAGCAGTTGGACTAGCGGAACCTTGTACCAAGAGACCCAGTACTTC
CASSWTSGTLYQETQYF
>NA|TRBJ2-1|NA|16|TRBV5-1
TGCGCCAGCAGCTTGGCGGGGGACGGCTCCTACAATGAGCAGTTCTTC
CASSLAGDGSYNEQFF
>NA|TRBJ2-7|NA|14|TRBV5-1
TGCGCCAGCACCCTCGAGAGGGCGTCTGGCGAGCAGTACTTC
CASTLERASGEQYF
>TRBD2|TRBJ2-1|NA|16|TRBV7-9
TGTGCCAGCAGCGCACGGACTAGCGGAACCTACAATGAGCAGTTCTTC
CASSARTSGTYNEQFF
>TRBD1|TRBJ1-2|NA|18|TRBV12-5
TGTGCTAGTGGTTTCGTTTCCCTCCGGACAGGGGGCAATGGTGGCTACACCTTC
CASGFVSLRTGGNGGYTF
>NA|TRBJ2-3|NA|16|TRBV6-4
TGTGCCAGCAGTGACAACAGTGACAGCCCCACAGATACGCAGTATTTT
CASSDNSDSPTDTQYF
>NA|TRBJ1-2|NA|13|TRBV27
TGTGCCACCAGAACAGGGATAAACTATGGCTACACCTTC
CATRTGINYGYTF
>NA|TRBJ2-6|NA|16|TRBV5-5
TGTGCCAGCAGCTTGGGACAGCCCTCTGGGGCCAACGTCCTGACTTTC
CASSLGQPSGANVLTF
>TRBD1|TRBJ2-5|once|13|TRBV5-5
TGTGCCAGCAGCTCAGGACAGGACGAGACCCAGTACTTC
CASSSGQDETQYF
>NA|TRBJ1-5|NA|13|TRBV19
TGTGCCAGTAGTCCGACTGCCAATCAGCCCCAGCATTTT
CASSPTANQPQHF
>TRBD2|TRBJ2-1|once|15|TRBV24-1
TGTGCCACCAGCGGGACTAGCGCAAACTACAATGAGCAGTTCTTC
CATSGTSANYNEQFF
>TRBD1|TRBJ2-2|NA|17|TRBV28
TGTGCCAGCAGTCCCCCCACCGGGACAGGGACCACCGGGGAGCTGTTTTTT
CASSPPTGTGTTGELFF
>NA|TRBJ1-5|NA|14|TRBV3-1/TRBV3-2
TGTGCCAGCAGTCCCAACTGGGGAGATCAGCCCCAGCATTTT
CASSPNWGDQPQHF
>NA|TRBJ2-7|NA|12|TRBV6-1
TGTGCCAGCAGTGAACGCGGGTACGAGCAGTACTTC
CASSERGYEQYF
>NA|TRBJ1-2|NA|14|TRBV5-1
TGCGCCAGCAGCTTGGTAGGGGAAAACTATGGCTACACCTTC
CASSLVGENYGYTF
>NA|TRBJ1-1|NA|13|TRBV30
TGTGCCTGGACCCCGGGGGGGATCACTGAAGCTTTCTTT
CAWTPGGITEAFF
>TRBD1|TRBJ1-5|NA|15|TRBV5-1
TGCGCCAGCAGCGCGACAGGGGTTCCGAATCAGCCCCAGCATTTT
CASSATGVPNQPQHF
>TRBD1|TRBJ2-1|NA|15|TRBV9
TGTGCCAGCAGCTTCCGGGACAGGGTTTTCAATGAGCAGTTCTTC
CASSFRDRVFNEQFF
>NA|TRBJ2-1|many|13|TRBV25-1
TGTGCCAGCAGTGATTCCAGCGGGAATGAGCAGTTCTTC
CASSDSSGNEQFF
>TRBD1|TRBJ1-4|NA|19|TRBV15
TGTGCCACCAGCAGAGACGAAACCGGGACAGGGGGCCCGAATGAAAAACTGTTTTTT
CATSRDETGTGGPNEKLFF
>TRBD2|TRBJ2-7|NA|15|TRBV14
TGTGCCAGCAGCCAACGCTCGGGACTAGTGTACGAGCAGTACTTC
CASSQRSGLVYEQYF
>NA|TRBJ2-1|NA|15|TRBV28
TGTGCCAGCAGCCGGGGACACTCCGGTTACAATGAGCAGTTCTTC
CASSRGHSGYNEQFF
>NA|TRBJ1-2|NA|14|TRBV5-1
TGCGCCAGCAGCCCCGACAGTTCTAACTATGGCTACACCTTC
CASSPDSSNYGYTF
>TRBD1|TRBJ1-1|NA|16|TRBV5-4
TGTGCCAGCAGCCTAGAGCAGGGGGCCTTGGGCACTGAAGCTTTCTTT
CASSLEQGALGTEAFF
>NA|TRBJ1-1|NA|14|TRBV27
TGTGCCAGCGCCTGGGGGGTGGGGGACACTGAAGCTTTCTTT
CASAWGVGDTEAFF
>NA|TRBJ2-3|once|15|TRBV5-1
TGCGCCAGCAGCCTCCTCTCTGGGAGTGCAGATACGCAGTATTTT
CASSLLSGSADTQYF
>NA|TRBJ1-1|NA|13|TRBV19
TGTGCCAGTTCGGGAGCCCTGAACACTGAAGCTTTCTTT
CASSGALNTEAFF
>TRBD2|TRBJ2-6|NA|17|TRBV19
TGTGCCAGTAGTATAGATGGCGGGAGCTTCGGGGCCAACGTCCTGACTTTC
CASSIDGGSFGANVLTF
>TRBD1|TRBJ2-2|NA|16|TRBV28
TGTGCCAGCAGTTCAACCGGGACAGCTAACACCGGGGAGCTGTTTTTT
CASSSTGTANTGELFF
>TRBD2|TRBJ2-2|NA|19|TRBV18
TGTGCCAGCTCACCCTTTAAAGGAGGAGCGGGGATGAACACCGGGGAGCTGTTTTTT
CASSPFKGGAGMNTGELFF
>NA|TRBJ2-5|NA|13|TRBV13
TGTGCCAGCAGCCTCCCTTTAGATGAGACCCAGTACTTC
CASSLPLDETQYF
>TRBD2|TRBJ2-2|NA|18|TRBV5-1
TGCGCCAGCAGCTTGGGAGGGACTAGCGGGACGAACACCGGGGAGCTGTTTTTT
CASSLGGTSGTNTGELFF
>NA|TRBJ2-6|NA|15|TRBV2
TGTGCCAGCAGTGAATACCGGGCTGGGGCCAACGTCCTGACTTTC
CASSEYRAGANVLTF
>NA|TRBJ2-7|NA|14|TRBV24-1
TGTGCCACCAGTGATTCCGGTAATACCTACGAGCAGTACTTC
CATSDSGNTYEQYF
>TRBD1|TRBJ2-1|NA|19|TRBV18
TGTGCCAGCTCAGAAGCCTTCACCTACAGGGACAGGGAGAAGAATGAGCAGTTCTTC
CASSEAFTYRDREKNEQFF
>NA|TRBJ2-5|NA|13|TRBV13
TGTGCCAGCTCAGGCGGAGGAGGAGAGACCCAGTACTTC
CASSGGGGETQYF
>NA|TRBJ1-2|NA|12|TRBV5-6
TGTGCCAGCAGCCTTTGGGCCTATGGCTACACCTTC
CASSLWAYGYTF
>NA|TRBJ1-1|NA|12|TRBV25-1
TGTGCCAGCAGTATTGGCAACACTGAAGCTTTCTTT
CASSIGNTEAFF
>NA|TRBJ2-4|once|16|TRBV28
TGTGCCAGCAACTTAACCCCGGGGAGGACCAAAAACATTCAGTACTTC
CASNLTPGRTKNIQYF
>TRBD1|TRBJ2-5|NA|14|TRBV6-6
TGTGCCAGCAGCTCTCAGGGGGTCCAAGAGACCCAGTACTTC
CASSSQGVQETQYF
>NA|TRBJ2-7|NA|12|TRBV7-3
TGTGCCAGCAGCGACGGGACATCCGAGCAGTACTTC
CASSDGTSEQYF
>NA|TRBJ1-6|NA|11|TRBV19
TGTGCCCTTAGGGGGACTTCACCCCTCCACTTT
CALRGTSPLHF
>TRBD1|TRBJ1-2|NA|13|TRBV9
TGTGCCAGCAGCGGACAGGGGGTTGATGGCTACACCTTC
CASSGQGVDGYTF
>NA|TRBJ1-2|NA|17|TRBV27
TGTGCCAGCAGCCCCGCAGGAATTACATTCTCTAACTATGGCTACACCTTC
CASSPAGITFSNYGYTF
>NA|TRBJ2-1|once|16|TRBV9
TGTGCCAGCAGTGAACAGGGTCCAAGCTCCTACAATGAGCAGTTCTTC
CASSEQGPSSYNEQFF
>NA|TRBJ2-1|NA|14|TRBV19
TGTGCCACCCGGCGGGAGGACGACAGGGATGAGCAGTTCTTC
CATRREDDRDEQFF
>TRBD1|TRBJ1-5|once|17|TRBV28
TGTGCCAGCAGTTATCGGGTCAGGGGGCCCGTTGGGCAGCCCCAGCATTTT
CASSYRVRGPVGQPQHF
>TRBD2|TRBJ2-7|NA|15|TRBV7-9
TGTGCCAGCAGCTTAGTGGCGGGAGGGTCAGGCGAGCAGTACTTC
CASSLVAGGSGEQYF
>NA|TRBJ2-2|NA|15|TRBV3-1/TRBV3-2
TGTGCCAGCAGCCGCGAGCGGTGGGGGGCCGGGGAGCTGTTTTTT
CASSRERWGAGELFF
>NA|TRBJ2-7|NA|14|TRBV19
TGTGCCAGTAGTATAGGTCCGACAGCCTACGAGCAGTACTTC
CASSIGPTAYEQYF
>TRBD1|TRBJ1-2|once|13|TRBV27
TGTGCCAGCAGGGGGACAGCTAACTATGGCTACACCTTC
CASRGTANYGYTF
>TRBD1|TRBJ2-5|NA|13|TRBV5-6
TGTGCCAGCAGCTTCGGACAGGGGGAGACCCAGTACTTC
CASSFGQGETQYF
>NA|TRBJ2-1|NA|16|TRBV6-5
TGTGCCAGCAGTTATTCGGGGGAGCTGACCTACAATGAGCAGTTCTTC
CASSYSGELTYNEQFF
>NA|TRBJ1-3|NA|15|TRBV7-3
TGTGCCAGCAGCTTAGAGGGCACCTCTGGAAACACCATATATTTT
CASSLEGTSGNTIYF
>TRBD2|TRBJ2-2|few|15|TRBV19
TGTGCCAGTAGTACGACTAGCGGGACCGGCGGGGAGCTGTTTTTT
CASSTTSGTGGELFF
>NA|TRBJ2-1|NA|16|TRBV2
TGTGCCAGCAGTGATCTTCAGGGGACCCCTTACAATGAGCAGTTCTTC
CASSDLQGTPYNEQFF